Detailed here is one T cell receptor (beta chain). Authors' analysis steps: Counts of nucleated cells, estimated from reference gene primer amplification, were obtained. TCRdb keeps only in-frame clones here, not all; method: immunoSEQ multiplex PCR. That table supplies the V and J calls and clone size; D and trimming were determined from the DNA. Of over 450,000 clones in the sample, 85% to 90% were seen once. Enrolled during active infection, Seattle patients were then followed longitudinally. This entry belongs to a study of blood T cell repertoires in COVID-19. At the level of the study: Material from acute and convalescent COVID-19 was sourced from the United States, Italy and Spain.

Deletions cut 7 bases from V and 2 bases from J, with 11 bases between. The CDR3 is 13 amino acids. Sequenced: peripheral blood. V is TRBV12-3 or TRBV12-4 and J is TRBJ1-2; no firm D call. The sequence derives from a woman between 50 and 59 years old with COVID-19, enrolled during active disease. CDR3 coding DNA: TGTGCCAGCATTCTTAGCCCCAACTATGGCTACACCTTC. Amino acids: CASILSPNYGYTF.